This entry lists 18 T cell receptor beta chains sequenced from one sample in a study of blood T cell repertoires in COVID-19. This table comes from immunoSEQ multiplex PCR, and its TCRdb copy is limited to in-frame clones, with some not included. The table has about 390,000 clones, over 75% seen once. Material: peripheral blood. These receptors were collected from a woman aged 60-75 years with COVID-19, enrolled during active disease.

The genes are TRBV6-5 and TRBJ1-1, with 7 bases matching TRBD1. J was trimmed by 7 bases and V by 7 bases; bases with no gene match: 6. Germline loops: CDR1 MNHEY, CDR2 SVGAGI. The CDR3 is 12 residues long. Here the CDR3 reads CASKIRDSEAFF. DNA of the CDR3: TGTGCCAGCAAGATAAGGGACAGTGAAGCTTTCTTT.

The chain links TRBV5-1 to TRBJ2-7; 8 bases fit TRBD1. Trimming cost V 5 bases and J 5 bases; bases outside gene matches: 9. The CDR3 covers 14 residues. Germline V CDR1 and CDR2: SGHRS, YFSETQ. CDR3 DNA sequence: TGCGCCAGCAGTAAGGAGACAGGGGTCCACGAGCAGTACTTC. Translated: CASSKETGVHEQYF.

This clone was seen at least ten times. The CDR3 bases are TGTGCCAGCAGCTCACCCGGGACAGGGGTCTACGAGCAGTACTTC. Translating it yields CASSSPGTGVYEQYF. This chain joins TRBV5-6 and TRBJ2-7; TRBD1 matches at 10 bases. CDR1 SGHDT and CDR2 YYEEEE come from the germline V gene. V shed 3 bases, J shed 3 bases, and the junction held 6 bases outside the gene matches. The CDR3 extends over 15 amino acids. Filled out from reference TRBV5-6 and TRBJ2-7, the complete variable domain reads DAGVTQSPTHLIKTRGQQVTLRCSPKSGHDTVSWYQQALGQGPQFIFQYYEEEERQRGNFPDRFSGHQFPNYSSELNVNALLLGDSALYLCASSSPGTGVYEQYFGPGTRLTVT.

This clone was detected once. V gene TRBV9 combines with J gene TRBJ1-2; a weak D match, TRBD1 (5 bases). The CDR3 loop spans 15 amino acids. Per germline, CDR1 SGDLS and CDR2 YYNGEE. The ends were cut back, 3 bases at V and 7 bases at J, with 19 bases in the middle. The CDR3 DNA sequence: TGTGCCAGCAGCGCCCGGGGCGGGGGTGCTTTTGGCTACACCTTC. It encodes CASSARGGGAFGYTF.

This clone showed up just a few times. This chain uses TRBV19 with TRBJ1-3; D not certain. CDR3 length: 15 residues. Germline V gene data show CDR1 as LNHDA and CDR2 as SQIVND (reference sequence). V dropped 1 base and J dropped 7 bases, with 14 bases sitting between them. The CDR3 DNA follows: TGTGCCAGTAGTATAGGATGGGAGCGGACTAACACCATATATTTT. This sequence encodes CASSIGWERTNTIYF.

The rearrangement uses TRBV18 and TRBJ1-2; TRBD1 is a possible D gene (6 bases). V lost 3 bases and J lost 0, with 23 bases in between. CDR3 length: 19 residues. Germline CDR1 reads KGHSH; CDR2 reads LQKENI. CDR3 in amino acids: CASSPGFRQVRFANYGYTF. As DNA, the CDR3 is TGTGCCAGCTCACCGGGTTTCCGACAGGTCCGTTTTGCTAACTATGGCTACACCTTC.

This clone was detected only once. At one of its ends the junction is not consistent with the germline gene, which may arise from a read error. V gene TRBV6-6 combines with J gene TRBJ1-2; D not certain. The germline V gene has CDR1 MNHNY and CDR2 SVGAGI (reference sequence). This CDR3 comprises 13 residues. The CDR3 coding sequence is TGTGCCAGCAGTTACCGGTCTAAGTATGGCTACACCTTC. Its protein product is CASSYRSKYGYTF.

For the CDR3, the DNA is TGTGCCAGCTCACCACAAACAGTTTATAGCAATCAGCCCCAGCATTTT. Its translation: CASSPQTVYSNQPQHF. The rearrangement links TRBV18 to TRBJ1-5; no definite D call. This CDR3 contains 16 residues. With 1 base removed from V and 0 bases from J, the gap between germline ends came to 10 bases. Per germline, CDR1 KGHSH and CDR2 LQKENI.

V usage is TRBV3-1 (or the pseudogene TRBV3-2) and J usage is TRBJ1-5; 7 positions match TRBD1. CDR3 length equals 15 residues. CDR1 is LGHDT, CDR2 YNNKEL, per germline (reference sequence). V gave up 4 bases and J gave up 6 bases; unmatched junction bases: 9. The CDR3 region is CASSLTAGGGQPQHF. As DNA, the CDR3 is TGTGCCAGCAGCCTAACGGCAGGGGGTGGTCAGCCCCAGCATTTT.

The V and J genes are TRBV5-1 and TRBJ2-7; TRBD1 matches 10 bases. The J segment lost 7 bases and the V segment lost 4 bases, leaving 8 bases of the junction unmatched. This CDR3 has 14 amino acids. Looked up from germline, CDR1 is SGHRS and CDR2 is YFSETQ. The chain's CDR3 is CASSPGQGEWEQYF. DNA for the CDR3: TGCGCCAGCAGCCCCGGACAGGGGGAATGGGAGCAGTACTTC.

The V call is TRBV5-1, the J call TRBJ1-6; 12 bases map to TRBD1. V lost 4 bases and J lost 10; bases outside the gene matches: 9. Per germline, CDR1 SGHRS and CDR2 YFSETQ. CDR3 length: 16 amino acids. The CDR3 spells CASSPGDRGRVSPLHF. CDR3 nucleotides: TGCGCCAGCAGCCCGGGGGACAGGGGGCGAGTATCACCCCTCCACTTT.

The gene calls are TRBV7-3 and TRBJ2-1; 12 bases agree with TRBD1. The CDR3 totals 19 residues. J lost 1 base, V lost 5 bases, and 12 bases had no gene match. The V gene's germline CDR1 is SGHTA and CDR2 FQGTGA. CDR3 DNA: TGTGCCAGCAGCCCGAGCCGGGACAGGGGGCATCGGTCCTACAATGAGCAGTTCTTC. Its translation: CASSPSRDRGHRSYNEQFF.

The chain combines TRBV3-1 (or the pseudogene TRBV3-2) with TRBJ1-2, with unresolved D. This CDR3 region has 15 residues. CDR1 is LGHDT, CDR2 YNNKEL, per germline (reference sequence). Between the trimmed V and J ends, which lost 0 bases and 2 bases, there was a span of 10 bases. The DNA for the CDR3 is TGTGCCAGCAGCCAAGATCGGGGAACCAACTATGGCTACACCTTC. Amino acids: CASSQDRGTNYGYTF.

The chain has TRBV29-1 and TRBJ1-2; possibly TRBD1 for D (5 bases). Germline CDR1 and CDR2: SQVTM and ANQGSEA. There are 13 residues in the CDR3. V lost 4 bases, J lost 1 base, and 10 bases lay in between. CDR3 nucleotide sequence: TGCAGCGTTGCAGGGTTGAATAACTATGGCTACACCTTC. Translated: CSVAGLNNYGYTF. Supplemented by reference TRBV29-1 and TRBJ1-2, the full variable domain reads SAVISQKPSRDICQRGTSLTIQCQVDSQVTMMFWYRQQPGQSLTLIATANQGSEATYESGFVIDKFPISRPNLTFSTLTVSNMSPEDSSIYLCSVAGLNNYGYTFGSGTRLTVV.

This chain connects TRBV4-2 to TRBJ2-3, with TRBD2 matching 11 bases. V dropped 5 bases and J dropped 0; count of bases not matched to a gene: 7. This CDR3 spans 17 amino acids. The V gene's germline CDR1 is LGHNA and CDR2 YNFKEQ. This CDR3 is CASSLKTSGASTDTQYF. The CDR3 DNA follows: TGTGCCAGCAGCTTGAAGACTAGCGGGGCTAGCACAGATACGCAGTATTTT.

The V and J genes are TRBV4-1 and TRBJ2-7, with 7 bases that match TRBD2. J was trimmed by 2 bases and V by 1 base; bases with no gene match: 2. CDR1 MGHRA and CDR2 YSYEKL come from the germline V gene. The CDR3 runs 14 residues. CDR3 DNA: TGCGCCAGCAGCCAAGGGGAGGGCACCTACGAGCAGTACTTC. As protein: CASSQGEGTYEQYF.

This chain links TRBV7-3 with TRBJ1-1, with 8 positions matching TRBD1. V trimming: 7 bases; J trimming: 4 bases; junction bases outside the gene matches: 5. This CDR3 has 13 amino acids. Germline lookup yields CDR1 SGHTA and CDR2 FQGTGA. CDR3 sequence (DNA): TGTGCCAGCACCCTTACAGGGGGCACTGAAGCTTTCTTT. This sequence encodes CASTLTGGTEAFF.

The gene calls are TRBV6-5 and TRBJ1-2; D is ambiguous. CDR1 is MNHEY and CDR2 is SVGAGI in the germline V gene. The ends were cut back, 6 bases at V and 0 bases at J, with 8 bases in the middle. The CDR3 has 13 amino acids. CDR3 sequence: CASRRASNYGYTF. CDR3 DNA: TGTGCCAGCAGGAGGGCTTCTAACTATGGCTACACCTTC.